Each of the 17 T cell receptor beta chains below was sequenced from the same sample in a study of vaccination and CD4 T cells after COVID-19 (dated by TCRdb to between 2021 and 2023). Library construction relied on PCR. The instrument given in TCRdb is Illumina iSeq 100. The public reads were reprocessed in TCRdb via fastp at Q25 and MiXCR, keeping in-frame beta chains. Duplicate CDR3 protein sequences are folded into a single record with the most common DNA and genes. This sample gives 20,000 or so distinct CDR3 sequences in total; 50% to 65% of them show up just once. The top ten clones comprise roughly 1.1% of the sample. The sequencing used CD4+ T cells from blood, collected after SARS-CoV-2 vaccination. The receptors were sampled from a human donor who had recovered from COVID-19.

The V and J genes are TRBV28 and TRBJ2-3; 9 nucleotides agree with TRBD2. The trim removed 7 bases at V and 2 bases at J, leaving 1 base unmatched. The V gene's germline CDR1 is MDHEN and CDR2 SYDVKM. CDR3 length: 13 amino acids. The CDR3 loop is CASIAGATDTQYF. The CDR3 bases are TGTGCCAGCATAGCGGGAGCCACAGATACGCAGTATTTT.

By its share, this clonotype is medium-sized. The chain links TRBV20-1 to TRBJ2-5; TRBD2 might be the D (6 bases). The ends were cut back, 3 bases at V and 4 bases at J, with 15 bases in the middle. The CDR3 loop spans 14 amino acids. Germline loops: CDR1 DFQATT, CDR2 SNEGSKA (reference sequence). CDR3 sequence (DNA): TGCAGTGCTAGGGCTAGCGAGTTTCGAGAGACCCAGTACTTC. It encodes CSARASEFRETQYF.

The V gene is TRBV2, the J gene TRBJ2-5, with D uncertain. Germline V gene sequence: CDR1 SNHLY, CDR2 FYNNEI. Trimming pared 3 bases from V and 3 bases from J, leaving 11 bases between. This CDR3 is built from 14 residues. The CDR3 sequence: CASSEAVGKETQYF. DNA for the CDR3: TGTGCCAGCAGTGAGGCAGTGGGGAAAGAGACCCAGTACTTC. The whole variable domain, remainder taken from reference TRBV2 and TRBJ2-5, is EPEVTQTPSHQVTQMGQEVILRCVPISNHLYFYWYRQILGQKVEFLVSFYNNEISEKSEIFDDQFSVERPDGSNFTLKIRSTKLEDSAMYFCASSEAVGKETQYFGPGTRLLVL.

The J gene is TRBJ2-7, the V gene TRBV28; 8 nucleotides agree with TRBD2. Germline CDR1 MDHEN, CDR2 SYDVKM. V lost 6 bases to trimming and J lost 6 bases; unmatched junction nucleotides: 13. The CDR3 runs 15 residues. The CDR3 nucleotides are TGTGCCAGCAGCTCCTCCGCGAGCGGGAGTGTCGAGCAGTACTTC. Residues: CASSSSASGSVEQYF.

The chain uses TRBV28 and TRBJ2-7, with TRBD2 matching 11 bases. Losses at the gene ends were 5 bases for V and 4 bases for J; bases not matched to a gene: 13. Germline assignment: CDR1 MDHEN and CDR2 SYDVKM. The CDR3 contains 17 residues. CDR3 in amino acids: CASSPIFLAGGGYEQYF. As DNA, the CDR3 is TGTGCCAGCAGTCCCATCTTCCTAGCGGGAGGAGGTTACGAGCAGTACTTC.

The genes are TRBV24-1 and TRBJ2-1, with 11 bases fitting TRBD2. With V trimmed by 1 base and J by 4 bases, 2 bases remained unmatched. This CDR3 spans 16 amino acids. Germline assignment: CDR1 KGHDR and CDR2 SFDVKD. CDR3 amino acids: CATSDLGTSGYNEQFF. For the CDR3, the DNA is TGTGCCACCAGTGATTTAGGGACTAGCGGTTACAATGAGCAGTTCTTC.

Concerning this clonotype itself: One end of the junction varies from germline; a read error may be responsible. The V call is TRBV6-1, the J call TRBJ2-2; D may be TRBD1 (7 bases). Germline V gene sequence: CDR1 MNHNS, CDR2 SASEGT. The CDR3 extends over 16 amino acids. CDR3 loop: CASGDRATSKAGELFF. CDR3 in DNA: TGTGCCAGCGGTGACAGGGCAACTAGCAAGGCCGGGGAGCTGTTTTTT.

The genes are TRBV3-1 and TRBJ2-1; 8 bases fit TRBD2. Germline lookup yields CDR1 LGHDT and CDR2 YNNKEL (reference sequence). The CDR3 has 15 residues. V was pared by 3 bases and J by 4 bases, with 5 bases of the junction left unmatched. CDR3 amino acids: CASSHPGLGYNEQFF. The DNA for the CDR3 is TGTGCCAGCAGCCACCCGGGACTAGGGTACAATGAGCAGTTCTTC.

The chain recombines TRBV19 with TRBJ2-7; tentatively, D is TRBD1 (6 bases). The CDR3 extends over 14 amino acids. CDR1 is LNHDA, CDR2 SQIVND, per germline (reference sequence). Between the trimmed V and J ends, which lost 1 base and 10 bases, there was a span of 17 bases. CDR3 sequence (DNA): TGTGCCAGTAGTATAGCCCGAGATAGGGGGATCCAGTACTTC. Translation gives CASSIARDRGIQYF.

The chain combines TRBV29-1 with TRBJ2-1; the D is unclear. Germline V gene sequence: CDR1 SQVTM, CDR2 ANQGSEA. The CDR3 runs to 17 residues. V gave up 1 base and J gave up 4 bases, with 20 bases separating them. CDR3 amino acids: CSVEGATWKPVYNEQFF. The CDR3 DNA reads as TGCAGCGTTGAAGGTGCTACTTGGAAACCGGTATACAATGAGCAGTTCTTC.

The J gene is TRBJ2-4, the V gene TRBV19; possibly TRBD1 for D (6 bases). The germline gives CDR1 LNHDA, CDR2 SQIVND (reference sequence). The CDR3 totals 16 residues. The V gene lost 5 bases and the J gene lost 0 bases, with 14 bases spanning the gap. Here the CDR3 reads CASSPRTEIAKNIQYF. CDR3 bases: TGTGCCAGTAGTCCGCGGACAGAAATAGCCAAAAACATTCAGTACTTC.

V gene TRBV2 combines with J gene TRBJ1-5, with 10 bases lining up with TRBD1. This CDR3 contains 15 residues. Germline CDR1 reads SNHLY; CDR2 reads FYNNEI. J lost 4 bases, V lost 6 bases, and 6 bases had no gene match. The CDR3: CASRLRTGGNQPQHF. The DNA of the CDR3 is TGTGCCAGCAGACTTAGGACAGGGGGGAATCAGCCCCAGCATTTT.

Only a few counts were recorded for this clonotype. The chain recombines TRBV20-1 with TRBJ2-7; 9 nucleotides agree with TRBD2. Trimming removed 5 bases from V and 5 bases from J; junction bases left unmatched: 13. The V gene's germline CDR1 is DFQATT and CDR2 SNEGSKA (reference sequence). The CDR3 has 15 amino acids. This chain's CDR3 is CSALRENSGSDEQYF. Here the CDR3 DNA reads TGCAGTGCTCTCCGAGAGAATAGCGGGAGTGACGAGCAGTACTTC.

The CDR3 loop reads CASSGTVSADTQYF. DNA of the CDR3: TGTGCCAGCAGCGGGACAGTGAGCGCAGATACGCAGTATTTT. This chain uses TRBV25-1 with TRBJ2-3, with 7 nucleotides matching TRBD1. There are 14 residues in the CDR3. V gave up 6 bases and J gave up 4 bases; unmatched junction bases: 7. The germline gives CDR1 MGHDK, CDR2 SYGVNS.

This clonotype was observed a few times. The gene calls are TRBV24-1 and TRBJ2-1; 11 bases fit TRBD2. Unmatched junction bases numbered 3, after V lost 5 bases and J lost 7 bases. The germline V gene has CDR1 KGHDR and CDR2 SFDVKD. The CDR3 loop spans 14 amino acids. CDR3 region: CATSGTSGSNEQFF. The CDR3 DNA sequence: TGTGCCACCAGTGGAACTAGCGGGAGTAATGAGCAGTTCTTC.

The gene calls are TRBV11-2 and TRBJ1-2; D uncertain. V lost 3 bases, J lost 0 bases, and 14 bases lay in between. The CDR3 covers 16 residues. Germline values: CDR1 SGHAT, CDR2 FQNNGV. The CDR3 loop reads CASSFSRRRANYGYTF. The CDR3 nucleotides are TGTGCCAGCAGCTTTTCCAGACGGCGAGCTAACTATGGCTACACCTTC.

The chain carries TRBV24-1 and TRBJ2-1; 9 bases map to TRBD2. This CDR3 is 16 amino acids long. J lost 8 bases, V lost 3 bases, and 10 bases had no gene match. The V gene's germline CDR1 is KGHDR and CDR2 SFDVKD. The CDR3 DNA is TGTGCCACCAGTGATCCCGGGACTAGCCGGTCCGATGAGCAGTTCTTC. Encoded protein: CATSDPGTSRSDEQFF.